The 15 T cell receptor beta chains given below trace back to one sample, sequenced in a study of shared T cell receptors in the human thymus. TCRdb's table, derived via immunoSEQ multiplex PCR, lists solely in-frame clones and lacks some. The sample has 600,000 to 900,000 clones, 80% to 90% seen once. These data also formed part of another study, on human thymus T cells.

Material for sequencing was thymocytes. The receptors come from a girl in the first two years of life with a congenital heart defect.

This clone is a singleton in its sample. This chain joins TRBV5-1 and TRBJ1-2; no reliable D call. The CDR3 is 14 residues long. V lost 0 bases and J 4 bases, leaving 10 bases between the germline ends. Germline V lookup: CDR1 SGHRS, CDR2 YFSETQ. The CDR3 sequence: CASSLEARFYGYTF. The CDR3, as DNA: TGCGCCAGCAGCTTGGAAGCCCGGTTCTATGGCTACACCTTC.

This sequence joins TRBV2 and TRBJ2-5; D perhaps matches TRBD2 (6 bases). This CDR3 is built from 14 residues. V lost 7 bases, J lost 7 bases, and 19 bases lay in between. Germline V gene sequence: CDR1 SNHLY, CDR2 FYNNEI. The CDR3 reads CASTPEGEVGTQYF. CDR3 DNA sequence: TGTGCCAGCACCCCCGAAGGGGAGGTTGGGACCCAGTACTTC.

The rearrangement links TRBV5-6 to TRBJ2-7, with 9 bases identical to TRBD2. This CDR3 is built from 14 residues. Germline CDR1 is SGHDT and CDR2 is YYEEEE. J lost 5 bases, V lost 4 bases, and 7 bases had no gene match. This CDR3 is CASSPGLAIDEQYF. DNA of the CDR3: TGTGCCAGCAGCCCTGGACTAGCGATCGACGAGCAGTACTTC.

The CDR3 loop reads CASSLVYPGHRSPLHF. In DNA form, the CDR3 reads TGTGCCAGCAGCTTAGTTTACCCGGGACACCGTTCACCCCTCCACTTT. The rearrangement uses TRBV11-2 and TRBJ1-6, with TRBD1 as a possible D gene (6 bases). Deletions cut 1 base from V and 9 bases from J, with 16 bases between. The CDR3 runs 16 residues. Germline V gene lookup returns CDR1 SGHAT and CDR2 FQNNGV.

The chain joins TRBV13 to TRBJ2-7, with 7 bases aligning to TRBD1. Germline V gene lookup returns CDR1 PRHDT and CDR2 FYEKMQ (reference sequence). This CDR3 contains 13 residues. Trimming took 7 bases from V and 1 from J; bases not matched to a gene: 4. This CDR3 reads CASIQQGSYEQYF. The DNA of the CDR3 is TGTGCCAGCATCCAACAGGGGTCCTACGAGCAGTACTTC.

The chain has TRBV5-6 and TRBJ2-5; D uncertain. This CDR3 is 14 amino acids long. The germline CDR1 and CDR2 sequences are SGHDT and YYEEEE. V was pared by 0 bases and J by 0 bases, with 6 bases between. CDR3 loop: CASSLGANQETQYF. The DNA for the CDR3 is TGTGCCAGCAGCTTGGGTGCTAACCAAGAGACCCAGTACTTC.

The chain combines TRBV5-1 with TRBJ1-2, with 11 positions matching TRBD1. The CDR3 has 18 residues. The germline V gene has CDR1 SGHRS and CDR2 YFSETQ. J gave up 7 bases and V 1 base, and 15 bases lay outside the gene matches. The CDR3 spells CASSLSNNGQGARRGYTF. The CDR3 DNA reads TGCGCCAGCAGCTTGTCGAACAACGGACAGGGGGCGCGTCGTGGCTACACCTTC.

The rearrangement joins TRBV6-1 to TRBJ1-2; TRBD1 matches at 8 bases. V lost 6 bases and J lost 4; bases outside the gene matches: 4. CDR3 length: 13 amino acids. Germline loops: CDR1 MNHNS, CDR2 SASEGT. CDR3 sequence (DNA): TGTGCCAGCAGGGGACAGGCGGGCTATGGCTACACCTTC. This gives the protein CASRGQAGYGYTF.

This sequence joins TRBV28 and TRBJ1-1; 9 bases match TRBD1. CDR1 is MDHEN, CDR2 SYDVKM, per germline. Trimming removed 10 bases from V and 7 bases from J; junction bases left unmatched: 16. This CDR3 region has 15 residues. The CDR3 is CATLKPGQGLNEAFF. The CDR3, as DNA: TGTGCCACCCTCAAACCGGGACAGGGATTAAATGAAGCTTTCTTT.

The gene calls are TRBV10-3 and TRBJ2-2; TRBD2 matches 7 bases. Trimming took 0 bases from V and 5 from J; bases not matched to a gene: 3. Germline V CDR1 and CDR2: ENHRY, SYGVKD. The CDR3 length is 15 residues. For the CDR3, the DNA is TGTGCCATCAGTGAGTCTCTGCGGGGGACCGGGGAGCTGTTTTTT. Protein: CAISESLRGTGELFF.

The chain is built from TRBV11-2 and TRBJ1-2; 7 positions agree with TRBD1. V was clipped by 6 bases and J by 8 bases; unmatched bases: 12. CDR3 size: 14 residues. CDR1 SGHAT and CDR2 FQNNGV come from the germline V gene. The CDR3 DNA sequence: TGTGCCAGCAGACCCGACAGGGTGATAGGGGGCTACACCTTC. Its protein product is CASRPDRVIGGYTF.

This chain uses TRBV18 with TRBJ2-5; 9 bases map to TRBD1. Germline V lookup: CDR1 KGHSH, CDR2 LQKENI. The V and J ends lost 4 bases and 4 bases, in that order; junction bases with no gene match: 7. This CDR3 comprises 15 residues. The CDR3 nucleotides are TGTGCCAGCTCACTAAGAGGGACAGGGCGAGAGACCCAGTACTTC. Protein sequence: CASSLRGTGRETQYF.

The V call is TRBV7-2, the J call TRBJ1-5, with 9 bases that match TRBD1. CDR3 length equals 14 residues. V dropped 8 bases and J dropped 4; count of bases not matched to a gene: 6. Germline CDR1 is SGHTA and CDR2 is FQGNSA. Here the CDR3 DNA reads TGTGCCAGCGGGGGGACAGGGACAAATCAGCCCCAGCATTTT. Amino acids: CASGGTGTNQPQHF.

The rearrangement joins TRBV5-4 to TRBJ2-7; perhaps TRBD1 as D (5 bases). V lost 2 bases, J lost 3 bases, and 15 bases lay in between. The CDR3 is 15 residues long. Germline V gives CDR1 SGHNT, CDR2 YYREEE (reference sequence). The CDR3: CASSFGRAKHYEQYF. The CDR3 coding sequence is TGTGCCAGCAGCTTCGGCAGGGCCAAGCACTACGAGCAGTACTTC.

This rearrangement joins TRBV6-6 to TRBJ2-5; 10 bases are a match to TRBD2. CDR3 length: 15 residues. Trimming removed 2 bases from V and 5 bases from J; junction bases left unmatched: 5. Germline-derived CDR1 and CDR2 are MNHNY and SVGAGI (reference sequence). The chain's CDR3 is CASSYGLAVFETQYF. CDR3 DNA sequence: TGTGCCAGCAGTTACGGACTAGCGGTCTTCGAGACCCAGTACTTC.